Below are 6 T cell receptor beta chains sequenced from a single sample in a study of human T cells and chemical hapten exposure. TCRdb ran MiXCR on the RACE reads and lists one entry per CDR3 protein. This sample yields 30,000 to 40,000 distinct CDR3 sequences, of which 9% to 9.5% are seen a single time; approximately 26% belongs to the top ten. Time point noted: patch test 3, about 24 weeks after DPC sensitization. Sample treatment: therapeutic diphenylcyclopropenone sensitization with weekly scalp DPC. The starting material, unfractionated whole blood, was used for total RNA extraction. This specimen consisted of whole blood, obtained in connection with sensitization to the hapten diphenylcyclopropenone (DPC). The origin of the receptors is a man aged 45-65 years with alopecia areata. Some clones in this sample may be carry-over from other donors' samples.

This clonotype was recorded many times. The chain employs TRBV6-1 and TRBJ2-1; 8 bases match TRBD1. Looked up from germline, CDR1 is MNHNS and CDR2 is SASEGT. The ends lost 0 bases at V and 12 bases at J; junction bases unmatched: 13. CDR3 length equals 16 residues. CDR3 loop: CASSEAGGQDQMLQFF. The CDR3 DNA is TGTGCCAGCAGTGAAGCGGGGGGACAGGATCAGATGTTGCAGTTCTTC.

CDR3 in amino acids: CSVDWAGQETQYF. The CDR3 region has the DNA TGCAGCGTTGACTGGGCCGGCCAAGAGACCCAGTACTTC. The chain uses TRBV29-1 and TRBJ2-5, with no clear D. Germline CDR1 and CDR2: SQVTM and ANQGSEA. The CDR3 length is 13 residues. Trimming removed 3 bases from V and 1 base from J, with 9 bases in between.

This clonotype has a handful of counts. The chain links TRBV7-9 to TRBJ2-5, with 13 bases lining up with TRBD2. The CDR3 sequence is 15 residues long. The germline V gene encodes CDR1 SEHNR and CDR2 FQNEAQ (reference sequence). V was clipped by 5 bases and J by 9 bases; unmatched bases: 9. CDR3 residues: CASSAGLAGPGAQYF. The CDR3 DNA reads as TGTGCCAGCAGCGCGGGACTAGCGGGGCCGGGGGCCCAGTACTTC.

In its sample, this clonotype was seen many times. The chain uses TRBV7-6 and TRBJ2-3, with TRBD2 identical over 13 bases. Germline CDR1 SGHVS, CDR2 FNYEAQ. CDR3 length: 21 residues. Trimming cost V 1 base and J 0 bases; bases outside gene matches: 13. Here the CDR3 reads CASSLDPRLAGGGISTDTQYF. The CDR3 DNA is TGTGCCAGCAGCTTAGACCCAAGACTAGCGGGAGGAGGTATAAGCACAGATACGCAGTATTTT.

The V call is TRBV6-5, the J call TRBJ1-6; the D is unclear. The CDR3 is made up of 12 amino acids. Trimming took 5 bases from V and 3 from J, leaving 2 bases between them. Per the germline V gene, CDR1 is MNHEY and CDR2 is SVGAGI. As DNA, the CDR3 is TGTGCCAGCAGTGACTATAATTCACCCCTCCACTTT. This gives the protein CASSDYNSPLHF.

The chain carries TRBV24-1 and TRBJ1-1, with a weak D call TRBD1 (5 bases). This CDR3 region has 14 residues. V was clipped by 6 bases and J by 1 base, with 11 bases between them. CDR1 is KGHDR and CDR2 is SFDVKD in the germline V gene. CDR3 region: CATSQGRANTEAFF. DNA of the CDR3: TGTGCCACCAGTCAGGGTAGGGCGAACACTGAAGCTTTCTTT.